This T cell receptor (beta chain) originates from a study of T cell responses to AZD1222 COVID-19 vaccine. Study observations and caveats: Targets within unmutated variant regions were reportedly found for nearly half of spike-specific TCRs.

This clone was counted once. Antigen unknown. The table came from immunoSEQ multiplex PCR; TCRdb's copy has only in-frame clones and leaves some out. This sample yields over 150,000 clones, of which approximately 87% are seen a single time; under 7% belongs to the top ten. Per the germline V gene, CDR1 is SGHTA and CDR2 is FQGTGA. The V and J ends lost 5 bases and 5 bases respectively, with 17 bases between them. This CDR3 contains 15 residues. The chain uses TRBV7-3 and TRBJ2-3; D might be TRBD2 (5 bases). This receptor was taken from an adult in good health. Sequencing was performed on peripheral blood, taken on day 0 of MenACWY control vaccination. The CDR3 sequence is CASSQESGSGDTQYF. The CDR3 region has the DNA TGTGCCAGCAGCCAGGAAAGTGGGAGCGGAGATACGCAGTATTTT.